The clone carrying this TCR beta chain was detected only once. The antigen remains undetermined. The Oncomine TCR Beta short-read assay sequenced DNA from cultured CD4+ T cells. It was from cultured CD4+ T cells that genomic DNA was extracted. Using its own MiXCR run on the PCR reads, TCRdb lists one record per CDR3 protein. Here the sample spans approximately 15,000 distinct CDR3 sequences, 53% being singletons. The treatment is: approximately 10-day PBMC culture with coronavirus spike peptide pools or control peptides (ViraFEST assay). Isolation of CD4+ T cells by negative selection took place after about 10 days of culture. The data are from a study of vaccination and CD4 T cells after COVID-19. CDR3 length equals 14 residues. Germline loops: CDR1 SGHNT, CDR2 YENEEA. The J segment lost 0 bases and the V segment lost 5 bases, leaving 2 bases of the junction unmatched.

This TCR was sampled from a human donor who had recovered from COVID-19. Sample: CD4+ T cells from blood, cultured in vitro. The rearrangement links TRBV11-3 to TRBJ2-3, with TRBD1 matching 7 bases. CDR3 region: CASSPGQSTDTQYF. The CDR3 DNA reads as TGTGCCAGCAGCCCGGGACAGAGCACAGATACGCAGTATTTT.